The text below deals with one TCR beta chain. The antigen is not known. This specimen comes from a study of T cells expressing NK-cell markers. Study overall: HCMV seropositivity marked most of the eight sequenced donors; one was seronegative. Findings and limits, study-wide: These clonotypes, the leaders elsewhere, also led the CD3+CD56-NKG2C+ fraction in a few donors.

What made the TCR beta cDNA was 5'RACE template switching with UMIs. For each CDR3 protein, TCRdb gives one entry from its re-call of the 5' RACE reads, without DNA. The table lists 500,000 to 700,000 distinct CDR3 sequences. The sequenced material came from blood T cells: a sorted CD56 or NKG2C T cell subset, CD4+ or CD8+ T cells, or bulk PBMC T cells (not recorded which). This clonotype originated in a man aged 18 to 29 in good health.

The CDR3 protein is CASSLWFAGDTDTQYF. V gene TRBV7-8 combines with J gene TRBJ2-3; without DNA, the TCRdb call of TRBD2 cannot be checked. Germline V lookup: CDR1 SGHVS, CDR2 FQNEAQ. CDR3 length equals 16 residues.